This T cell receptor (beta chain) was found in a study of blood T cells in healthy people across ages. This clonotype was counted a few times. Alongside a J-beta primer mix, a sample-barcoded 5' primer served in a second PCR lasting roughly 6 to 11 cycles. MiXCR, applied by TCRdb to the 5' RACE reads, yields one record per CDR3 protein. The repertoire has just over 800,000 distinct CDR3 sequences, around 62% of them found once; the top ten carry around a quarter. The V gene's germline CDR1 is SNHLY and CDR2 FYNNEI. V lost 10 bases and J lost 0; bases outside the gene matches: 12. The CDR3 totals 17 residues.

V gene TRBV2 combines with J gene TRBJ2-6; 7 nucleotides line up with TRBD1. The TCR comes from a young man in good health. What was sequenced was blood. CDR3 sequence reads: CANHRGPLSSGANVLTF. The CDR3 coding sequence is TGTGCCAACCACAGGGGTCCTTTGAGCTCTGGGGCCAACGTCCTGACTTTC.